The 8 T cell receptor beta chains in this list originate from one sample, sequenced in a study of T cells in Graves' hyperthyroidism and ophthalmopathy. Authors of the study amplified TCR beta CDR3 regions from RNA transcripts. Primed by the HTBI set, a first-round RT-PCR was run on the TCR CDR3. TCRdb re-derived calls from the multiplex PCR reads in MiXCR, one entry per CDR3 protein. The sample has approximately 610,000 distinct CDR3 sequences, around 15% seen once; the top ten hold approximately 4.2%. Sequencing was done on a sample of blood. All receptors come from a woman aged 40 to 50 with Graves' ophthalmopathy.

Many counts were recorded for this clonotype. J is TRBJ2-5 and V is TRBV6-5; the match to TRBD2 covers 8 bases. This CDR3 is 14 amino acids long. The V segment lost 4 bases and the J segment 5 bases; nucleotides outside the gene matches: 6. CDR1 MNHEY and CDR2 SVGAGI come from the germline V gene. CDR3 coding DNA: TGTGCCAGCAGTTCCCCGGGGGGGACCGAGACCCAGTACTTC. Amino acids: CASSSPGGTETQYF.

This clonotype was observed at least ten times. The chain joins TRBV4-3 to TRBJ2-2, with no clear D. From germline, CDR1 is LGHNA and CDR2 YSLEER. The CDR3 covers 16 residues. With 5 bases removed from V and 0 bases from J, the gap between germline ends came to 13 bases. The DNA of the CDR3 is TGCGCCAGCAGCTTGGTAGTGGCGCCGAACACCGGGGAGCTGTTTTTT. Encoded protein: CASSLVVAPNTGELFF.

This clonotype showed up many times. This chain joins TRBV24-1 and TRBJ2-5, with a weak D call TRBD2 (5 bases). CDR3 length: 15 amino acids. CDR1 and CDR2 from the germline V gene are KGHDR and SFDVKD. V gave up 3 bases and J gave up 0 bases, with 10 bases separating them. The CDR3 loop reads CATSDERQDQETQYF. The CDR3 region has the DNA TGTGCCACCAGTGATGAGCGGCAGGACCAAGAGACCCAGTACTTC.

The chain couples TRBV24-1 to TRBJ1-2; TRBD1 matches at 7 bases. The CDR3 has 16 residues. Germline CDR1 is KGHDR and CDR2 is SFDVKD. The V and J ends lost 4 bases and 4 bases, in that order; junction bases with no gene match: 11. CDR3 sequence (DNA): TGTGCCACCAGTGACTCATACAGACAGGGACTCTATGGCTACACCTTC. This encodes CATSDSYRQGLYGYTF.

At least ten counts were recorded for this clonotype. The rearrangement uses TRBV3-1 and TRBJ2-5; maybe TRBD2 (5 bases). Germline V gene lookup returns CDR1 LGHDT and CDR2 YNNKEL (reference sequence). CDR3 length: 16 residues. V was shortened by 3 bases and J by 2 bases, with 16 bases between the two germline ends. The CDR3 here is CASSQFVPRLQETQYF. The CDR3 nucleotides are TGTGCCAGCAGCCAGTTCGTTCCCAGACTACAAGAGACCCAGTACTTC.

This clonotype was detected many times. The chain has TRBV28 and TRBJ2-7, with D unresolved. This CDR3 is built from 11 residues. V was shortened by 6 bases and J by 3 bases, with 6 bases between the two germline ends. The germline V gene encodes CDR1 MDHEN and CDR2 SYDVKM. The CDR3 reads CASRGLYEQYF. The CDR3 nucleotides read TGTGCCAGCAGAGGTCTCTACGAGCAGTACTTC. Full variable domain (missing parts from reference TRBV28 and TRBJ2-7): DVKVTQSSRYLVKRTGEKVFLECVQDMDHENMFWYRQDPGLGLRLIYFSYDVKMKEKGDIPEGYSVSREKKERFSLILESASTNQTSMYLCASRGLYEQYFGPGTRLTVT.

This clonotype appeared a few times. The chain recombines TRBV18 with TRBJ1-1; D is undetermined. Germline CDR1 is KGHSH and CDR2 is LQKENI. The CDR3 runs to 14 residues. Trimming shortened V by 6 bases and J by 1 base, and 12 bases separated the two germline ends. The CDR3 protein is CASSSDNANTEAFF. The CDR3 DNA reads TGTGCCAGCTCCTCCGATAATGCGAACACTGAAGCTTTCTTT.

This clonotype was observed many times. J is TRBJ2-2 and V is TRBV12-3 or TRBV12-4; 9 bases are shared with TRBD2. This CDR3 region has 17 residues. V lost 5 bases and J lost 4; bases outside the gene matches: 11. The CDR3 nucleotides read TGTGCCAGCAGTCCTCATAGCGGGAGTTTTGGCACCGGGGAGCTGTTTTTT. Translation gives CASSPHSGSFGTGELFF.